This TCR beta chain is drawn from a study of blood T cell repertoires in COVID-19. On the study more broadly: Italy, Spain and the United States were the sources of the convalescent and acute COVID-19 samples. In each case, the material was cDNA or gDNA derived from T cells, B-cell-depleted T cells, or PBMCs.

Germline lookup yields CDR1 LGHDT and CDR2 YNNKEL (reference sequence). Losses at the gene ends were 4 bases for V and 6 bases for J; bases not matched to a gene: 13. The CDR3 spans 16 residues. Profiling relied on immunoSEQ multiplex PCR, and the TCRdb table lists in-frame clones only, not all of them. Of around 380,000 clones detected, about four fifths appear once; the ten largest clones hold under 1.2%. Sequenced sample: peripheral blood. V and J are TRBV3-1 (or the pseudogene TRBV3-2) and TRBJ2-3; 7 nucleotides match TRBD1. The sequence was obtained from a human donor with acute or convalescent COVID-19. The donor label of this sample is uncertain. CDR3 loop: CASSPPGETGWDTQYF. In nucleotides, the CDR3 is TGTGCCAGCAGCCCACCCGGTGAGACAGGGTGGGATACGCAGTATTTT.